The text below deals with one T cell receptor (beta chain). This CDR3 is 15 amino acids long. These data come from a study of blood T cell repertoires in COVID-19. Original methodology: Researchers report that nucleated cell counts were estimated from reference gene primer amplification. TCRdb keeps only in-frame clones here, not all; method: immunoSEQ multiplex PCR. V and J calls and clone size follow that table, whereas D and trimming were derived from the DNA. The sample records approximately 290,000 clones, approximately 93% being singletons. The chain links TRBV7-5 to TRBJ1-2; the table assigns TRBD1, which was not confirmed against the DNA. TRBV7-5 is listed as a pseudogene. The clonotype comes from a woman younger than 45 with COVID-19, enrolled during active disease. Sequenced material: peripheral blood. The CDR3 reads CVRSLGTGRYYGYTF. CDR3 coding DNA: TGTGTCAGAAGCTTAGGGACAGGGCGATACTATGGCTACACCTTC.